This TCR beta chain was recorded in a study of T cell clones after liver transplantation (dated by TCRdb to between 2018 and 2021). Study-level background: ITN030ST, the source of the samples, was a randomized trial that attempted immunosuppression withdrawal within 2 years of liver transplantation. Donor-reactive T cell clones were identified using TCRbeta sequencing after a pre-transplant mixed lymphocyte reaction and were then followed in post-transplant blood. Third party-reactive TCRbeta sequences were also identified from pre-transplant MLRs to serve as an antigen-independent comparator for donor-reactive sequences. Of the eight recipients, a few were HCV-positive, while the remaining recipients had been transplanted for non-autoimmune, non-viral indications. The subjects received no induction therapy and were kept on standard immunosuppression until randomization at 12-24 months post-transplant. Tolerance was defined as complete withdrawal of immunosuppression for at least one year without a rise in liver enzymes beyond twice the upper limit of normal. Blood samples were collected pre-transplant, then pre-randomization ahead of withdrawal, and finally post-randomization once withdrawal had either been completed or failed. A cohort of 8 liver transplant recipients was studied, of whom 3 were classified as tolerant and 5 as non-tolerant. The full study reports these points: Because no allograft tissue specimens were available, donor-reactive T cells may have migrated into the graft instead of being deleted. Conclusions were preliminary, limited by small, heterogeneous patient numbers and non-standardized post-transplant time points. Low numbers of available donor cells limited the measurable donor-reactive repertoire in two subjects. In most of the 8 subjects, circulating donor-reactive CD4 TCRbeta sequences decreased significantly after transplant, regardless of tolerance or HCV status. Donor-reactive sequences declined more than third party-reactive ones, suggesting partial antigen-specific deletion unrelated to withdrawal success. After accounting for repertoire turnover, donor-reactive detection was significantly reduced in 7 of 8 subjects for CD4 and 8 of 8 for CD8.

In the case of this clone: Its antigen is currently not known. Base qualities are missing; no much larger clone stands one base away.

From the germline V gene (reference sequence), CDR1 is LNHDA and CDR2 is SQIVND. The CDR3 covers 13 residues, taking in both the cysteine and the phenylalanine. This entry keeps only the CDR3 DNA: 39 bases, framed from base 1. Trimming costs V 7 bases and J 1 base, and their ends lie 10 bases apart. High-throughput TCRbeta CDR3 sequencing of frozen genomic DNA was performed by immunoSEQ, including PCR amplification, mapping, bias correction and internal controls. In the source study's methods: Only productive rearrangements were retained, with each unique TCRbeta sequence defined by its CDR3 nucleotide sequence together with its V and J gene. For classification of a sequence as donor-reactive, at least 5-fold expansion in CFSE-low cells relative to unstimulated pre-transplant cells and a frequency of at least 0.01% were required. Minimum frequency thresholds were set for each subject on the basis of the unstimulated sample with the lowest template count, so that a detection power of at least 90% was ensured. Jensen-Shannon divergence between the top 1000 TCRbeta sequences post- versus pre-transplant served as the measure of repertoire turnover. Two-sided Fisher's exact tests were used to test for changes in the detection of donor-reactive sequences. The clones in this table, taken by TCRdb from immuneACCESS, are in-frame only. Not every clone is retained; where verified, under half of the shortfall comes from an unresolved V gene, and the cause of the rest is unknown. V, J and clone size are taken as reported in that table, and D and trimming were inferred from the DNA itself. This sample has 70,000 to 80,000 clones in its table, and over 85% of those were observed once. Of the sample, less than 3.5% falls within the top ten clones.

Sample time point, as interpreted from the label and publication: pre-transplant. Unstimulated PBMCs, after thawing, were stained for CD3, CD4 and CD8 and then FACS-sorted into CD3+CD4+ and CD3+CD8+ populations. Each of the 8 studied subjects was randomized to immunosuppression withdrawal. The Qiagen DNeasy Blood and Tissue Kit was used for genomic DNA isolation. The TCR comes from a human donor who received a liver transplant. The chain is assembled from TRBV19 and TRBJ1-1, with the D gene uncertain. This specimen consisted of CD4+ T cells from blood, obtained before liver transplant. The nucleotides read TGTGCCAGTAAAACAGCATCGAACACTGAAGCTTTCTTT. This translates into CASKTASNTEAFF.